One and the same sample provided the 10 T cell receptor beta chains below, sequenced in a study of beta chain features in type 1 diabetes. The sequenced template was cDNA made from the entire isolated RNA. Libraries were prepared by immunoSEQ multiplex PCR; TCRdb keeps only in-frame clonotypes and omits some of them. The sample shows around 280,000 clones, over 14% of them seen only once. Antigens of these TCRs are unknown. General study findings and limits: Type 1 diabetes patients had moderately but significantly shorter TCRB CDR3s in all four CD4+ subsets.

The sample comprised naive CD4+ T cells from blood. These TCRs come from a man aged 18 to 29 with type 1 diabetes.

This clone appeared a few times. The chain combines TRBV25-1 with TRBJ1-5; TRBD1 matches 9 bases. Germline V CDR1 and CDR2: MGHDK, SYGVNS. The J segment lost 2 bases and the V segment lost 4 bases, leaving 0 bases of the junction unmatched. CDR3 length: 14 amino acids. For the CDR3, the DNA is TGTGCCAGCAGTGGGGACAGGGGCAATCAGCCCCAGCATTTT. Encoded protein: CASSGDRGNQPQHF. Drawing the rest from reference TRBV25-1 and TRBJ1-5, the complete variable domain is EADIYQTPRYLVIGTGKKITLECSQTMGHDKMYWYQQDPGMELHLIHYSYGVNSTEKGDLSSESTVSRIRTEHFPLTLESARPSHTSQYLCASSGDRGNQPQHFGDGTRLSIL.

The chain links TRBV7-2 to TRBJ2-5, with 8 bases aligning to TRBD2. The V and J ends lost 1 base and 2 bases, in that order; junction bases with no gene match: 12. This CDR3 contains 18 residues. The germline V gene has CDR1 SGHTA and CDR2 FQGNSA. CDR3 sequence reads: CASSLVPPGLGRQETQYF. CDR3 nucleotide sequence: TGTGCCAGCAGCTTAGTTCCTCCGGGACTAGGTAGACAAGAGACCCAGTACTTC.

J is TRBJ1-5 and V is TRBV30; 7 nucleotides agree with TRBD1. CDR1 and CDR2 from the germline V gene are GTSNPN and SVGIG (reference sequence). V lost 1 base and J lost 3; bases outside the gene matches: 3. The CDR3 is 14 residues long. The CDR3 bases are TGTGCCTGGAGTGCAGGACAGGTCAATCAGCCCCAGCATTTT. It specifies CAWSAGQVNQPQHF.

The chain carries TRBV28 and TRBJ2-5; TRBD2 matches 13 bases. Germline CDR1 MDHEN, CDR2 SYDVKM. The CDR3 is 18 amino acids. V shed 5 bases and J 4 bases; nucleotides not matched to a gene: 13. CDR3: CASSEDGTSGTLRETQYF. The CDR3 DNA is TGTGCCAGCAGTGAGGATGGGACTAGCGGGACATTGAGAGAGACCCAGTACTTC.

The rearrangement links TRBV7-2 to TRBJ2-1; D remains ambiguous. The V end lost 2 bases, the J end lost 3 bases, and 5 bases lay between the germline ends. CDR3 length: 13 amino acids. Germline CDR1 and CDR2: SGHTA and FQGNSA. In nucleotides, the CDR3 is TGTGCCAGCAGCTTATATTACTACAATGAGCAGTTCTTC. Encoded protein: CASSLYYYNEQFF.

This clone was detected a few times. The V gene is TRBV25-1, the J gene TRBJ2-7; 11 positions match TRBD1. V dropped 3 bases and J dropped 2; count of bases not matched to a gene: 3. Germline V lookup: CDR1 MGHDK, CDR2 SYGVNS. The CDR3 runs 15 residues. The CDR3: CASSDPGQGAYEQYF. The CDR3 coding sequence is TGTGCCAGCAGTGACCCGGGACAGGGGGCCTACGAGCAGTACTTC.

The chain links TRBV5-4 to TRBJ2-1, with TRBD2 matching 7 bases. V lost 4 bases to trimming and J lost 5 bases; unmatched junction nucleotides: 12. The germline CDR1 and CDR2 sequences are SGHNT and YYREEE (reference sequence). This CDR3 spans 16 amino acids. The CDR3 DNA is TGTGCCAGCAGCCGTAGGGTCAGCGGGACCCACAATGAGCAGTTCTTC. Its translation is CASSRRVSGTHNEQFF.

In its sample, this clone was seen a few times. The chain carries TRBV29-1 and TRBJ2-3; 9 bases fit TRBD1. CDR1 is SQVTM, CDR2 ANQGSEA, per germline. The V gene end was trimmed by 5 bases and the J gene end by 1 base; junction bases not matched to a gene: 1. The CDR3 spans 13 residues. CDR3 bases: TGCAGCGTTAGGACAGGGGGCACAGATACGCAGTATTTT. It codes for CSVRTGGTDTQYF.

This sequence joins TRBV7-2 and TRBJ2-5, with D perhaps TRBD1 (5 bases). Germline V gene lookup returns CDR1 SGHTA and CDR2 FQGNSA. This CDR3 contains 14 residues. V was cut by 2 bases and J by 4 bases, with 11 bases left in between. The CDR3 nucleotides are TGTGCCAGCAGCTTACAGCAGGGTAGAGAGACCCAGTACTTC. It translates to CASSLQQGRETQYF.

This clone occurred a few times. Other DNA sequences in the same sample also yield this CDR3. The gene calls are TRBV18 and TRBJ1-2, with D perhaps matching TRBD1 (5 bases). V shed 3 bases and J shed 3 bases, with 8 bases lying between them. The CDR3 sequence is 13 residues long. Germline V CDR1 and CDR2: KGHSH, LQKENI. The CDR3 protein is CASSPDRDYGYTF. The CDR3, as DNA: TGTGCCAGCTCACCCGACAGAGACTATGGCTACACCTTC.